These 15 T cell receptor beta chains share one sample of origin, sequenced in a study of T cells expressing NK-cell markers. TCRdb reprocessed the 5' RACE reads and stores each CDR3 protein as one record, lacking DNA. The table for this sample gives 550,000 to 600,000 distinct CDR3 sequences. Sequenced input: blood T cells: a sorted CD56 or NKG2C T cell subset, CD4+ or CD8+ T cells, or bulk PBMC T cells (not recorded which). The receptors here all came from a man younger than 35 in good health.

V and J are TRBV3-1 and TRBJ1-4; without DNA, the TCRdb call of TRBD1 cannot be checked. There are 14 residues in the CDR3. The germline CDR1 and CDR2 sequences are LGHDT and YNNKEL (reference sequence). CDR3 amino acids: CASTMTGEDEKLFF. The full variable domain, in which reference TRBV3-1 and TRBJ1-4 provide the parts outside the CDR3, is DTAVSQTPKYLVTQMGNDKSIKCEQNLGHDTMYWYKQDSKKFLKIMFSYNNKELIINETVPNRFSPKSPDKAHLNLHINSLELGDSAVYFCASTMTGEDEKLFFGSGTQLSVL.

The chain is built from TRBV12-3 or TRBV12-4 and TRBJ1-2; with no DNA, the TCRdb D assignment of TRBD1 cannot be verified. The CDR3 is 15 residues long. CDR3 amino acids: CASSFMGGANYGYTF.

This chain joins TRBV5-1 and TRBJ2-5; TCRdb outputs TRBD1, but without DNA this stays unchecked. Per germline, CDR1 SGHRS and CDR2 YFSETQ. The CDR3 extends over 15 amino acids. The CDR3: CASSPWGPDQETQYF.

CDR3: CASSLGTSGIGDTQYF. This chain connects TRBV27 to TRBJ2-3; the D gene TCRdb calls, TRBD2, cannot be checked with no DNA. The CDR3 consists of 16 residues. Per germline, CDR1 MNHEY and CDR2 SMNVEV (reference sequence).

The J gene is TRBJ2-2, the V gene TRBV12-3 or TRBV12-4; no DNA is available, so the TRBD2 call from TCRdb remains unchecked. The CDR3 has 13 residues. CDR3 loop: CASSRTLTGELFF.

J is TRBJ2-7 and V is TRBV12-3 or TRBV12-4; as DNA is missing, the TRBD1 call by TCRdb cannot be tested. The CDR3 totals 14 residues. The CDR3 here is CASSSYSDRHEQYF.

The V and J genes are TRBV20-1 and TRBJ2-5; with no DNA, the TCRdb D assignment of TRBD2 cannot be verified. This CDR3 comprises 14 residues. Germline CDR1 and CDR2: DFQATT and SNEGSKA (reference sequence). The chain's CDR3 is CSASLGLAGETQYF.

This chain links TRBV20-1 with TRBJ2-7. The length of the CDR3 is 13 residues. CDR1 DFQATT and CDR2 SNEGSKA come from the germline V gene (reference sequence). The CDR3 region is CSVSSSATYEQYF.

This sequence joins TRBV6-5 and TRBJ2-2; the D gene TCRdb calls, TRBD1, cannot be checked with no DNA. CDR3 length: 18 amino acids. Germline V gives CDR1 MNHEY, CDR2 SVGAGI. CDR3: CASSYLRGSRGWAGELFF.

The chain is built from TRBV4-1 and TRBJ2-3; TCRdb designates TRBD2, a call that cannot be tested without DNA. The CDR3 is made up of 14 amino acids. The germline gives CDR1 MGHRA, CDR2 YSYEKL. CDR3 sequence: CASRTSGISDTQYF.

V is TRBV9 and J is TRBJ2-1. The germline V gene encodes CDR1 SGDLS and CDR2 YYNGEE. The CDR3 runs 15 residues. The CDR3 sequence is CASSVVSAYYNEQFF. Drawing the rest from reference TRBV9 and TRBJ2-1, the complete variable domain is DSGVTQTPKHLITATGQRVTLRCSPRSGDLSVYWYQQSLDQGLQFLIQYYNGEERAKGNILERFSAQQFPDLHSELNLSSLELGDSALYFCASSVVSAYYNEQFFGPGTRLTVL.

The chain carries TRBV28 and TRBJ2-7; TCRdb indicates TRBD1, and absent DNA this call remains unverified. The CDR3 is 11 amino acids. Per the germline V gene, CDR1 is MDHEN and CDR2 is SYDVKM. The CDR3 protein is CASPGGGEQYF.

The chain has TRBV29-1 and TRBJ2-1; there is no DNA to check the TCRdb D call of TRBD2. This CDR3 is built from 13 residues. Germline values: CDR1 SQVTM, CDR2 ANQGSEA. The CDR3 sequence: CSDRLAGYNEQFF.

V is TRBV20-1 and J is TRBJ2-1; the TCRdb D gene call, TRBD2, has no DNA to confirm it. The CDR3 has 15 residues. Germline CDR1 is DFQATT and CDR2 is SNEGSKA (reference sequence). The CDR3 reads CSATSEGVGFSEQFF.

CDR3 protein: CASSLLRISSTDTQYF. The J gene is TRBJ2-3, the V gene TRBV27. Germline V gene data show CDR1 as MNHEY and CDR2 as SMNVEV (reference sequence). The CDR3 has 16 amino acids.